The 8 T cell receptor beta chains presented below share a single source sample, sequenced in a study of control samples from healthy donors and cancer patients. Profiled with immunoSEQ multiplex PCR; TCRdb holds only in-frame clones, not every one. The sample gives around 180,000 clones, more than 85% of which show up once; 2% to 2.5% is in the top ten. Specimen: blood. These receptors were collected from a woman in her forties in good health.

This rearrangement joins TRBV3-1 (or the pseudogene TRBV3-2) to TRBJ1-4; D perhaps matches TRBD1 (6 bases). Trimming took 1 base from V and 8 from J, leaving 14 bases between them. The CDR3 extends over 15 amino acids. Germline V lookup: CDR1 LGHDT, CDR2 YNNKEL (reference sequence). The CDR3 is CASSQGSTGWEKLFF. Here the CDR3 DNA reads TGTGCCAGCAGCCAAGGATCAACAGGGTGGGAAAAACTGTTTTTT.

V usage is TRBV7-9 and J usage is TRBJ2-3; D perhaps matches TRBD1 (6 bases). Germline CDR1 and CDR2: SEHNR and FQNEAQ (reference sequence). This CDR3 region has 13 residues. Trimming removed 5 bases at V and 4 bases at J, with 10 bases between. The CDR3 loop reads CASSLTGADTQYF. CDR3 coding DNA: TGTGCCAGCAGCCTGACAGGCGCAGATACGCAGTATTTT.

The rearrangement links TRBV4-1 to TRBJ2-1; D possibly corresponds to TRBD2 (5 bases). Trimming removed 0 bases at V and 2 bases at J, with 11 bases between. Germline V gives CDR1 MGHRA, CDR2 YSYEKL. This CDR3 contains 16 residues. The CDR3 coding sequence is TGCGCCAGCAGCCAAGAGACTGGACTGGCCTACAATGAGCAGTTCTTC. This encodes CASSQETGLAYNEQFF.

V and J are TRBV10-2 and TRBJ1-1; D is unresolved. Germline-derived CDR1 and CDR2 are WSHSY and SAAADI. Trimming pared 4 bases from V and 5 bases from J, leaving 17 bases between. This CDR3 contains 15 residues. Written as DNA, the CDR3 is TGCGCCAGCAGTGTAGGAGAATGGGCCAGAACTGAAGCTTTCTTT. This translates into CASSVGEWARTEAFF.

The rearrangement uses TRBV27 and TRBJ1-1, with 8 bases identical to TRBD1. Looked up from germline, CDR1 is MNHEY and CDR2 is SMNVEV (reference sequence). This CDR3 is 15 amino acids long. V dropped 0 bases and J dropped 0; count of bases not matched to a gene: 0. This CDR3 reads CASSLSGQVNTEAFF. CDR3 sequence (DNA): TGTGCCAGCAGTTTATCGGGACAGGTGAACACTGAAGCTTTCTTT.

This rearrangement joins TRBV6-5 to TRBJ1-1, with D tentatively TRBD1 (5 bases). CDR1 and CDR2 (germline): MNHEY, SVGAGI. This CDR3 has 14 amino acids. V lost 0 bases and J lost 4, with 9 bases in between. CDR3 nucleotides: TGTGCCAGCAGTTACTCCGGGGGGAGCACTGAAGCTTTCTTT. It translates to CASSYSGGSTEAFF.

V is TRBV6-4 and J is TRBJ2-3, with D perhaps TRBD1 (5 bases). Deletions cut 0 bases from V and 1 base from J, with 14 bases between. The germline V gene has CDR1 MRHNA and CDR2 SNTAGT. The CDR3 has 17 amino acids. CDR3 DNA sequence: TGTGCCAGCAGTGACTCCCTGCCTGGGGCCGGCACAGATACGCAGTATTTT. Translated, it gives CASSDSLPGAGTDTQYF.

This chain uses TRBV10-2 with TRBJ1-3; perhaps TRBD1 as D (6 bases). V was cut by 3 bases and J by 8 bases, with 23 bases left in between. The CDR3 sequence is 17 residues long. Germline V gene data show CDR1 as WSHSY and CDR2 as SAAADI. The CDR3 loop reads CASSDLFGQMVEDTIYF. The CDR3, as DNA: TGCGCCAGCAGTGACCTCTTCGGACAGATGGTGGAGGACACCATATATTTT.